These 21 T cell receptor beta chains were sequenced from one sample in a study of monozygotic twins with cystic fibrosis. Here immunoSEQ multiplex PCR was the method, and the copy in TCRdb shows in-frame clones only, minus some. The sample has 30,000 or so clones; approximately 72% are singletons. The sample was blood. All receptors derive from a girl aged 5-17 years with cystic fibrosis.

The chain couples TRBV4-1 to TRBJ1-1; the match to TRBD1 covers 10 bases. CDR3 length: 15 residues. The trim removed 3 bases at V and 6 bases at J, leaving 7 bases unmatched. The germline gives CDR1 MGHRA, CDR2 YSYEKL. CDR3 DNA sequence: TGCGCCAGCAGCCAGTTGGGACAGGGGTTGTCTGAAGCTTTCTTT. Translated, it gives CASSQLGQGLSEAFF.

This clone was detected only a few times. The V call is TRBV28, the J call TRBJ2-7; 9 bases are a match to TRBD2. Trimming removed 6 bases from V and 4 bases from J; junction bases left unmatched: 7. The germline V gene has CDR1 MDHEN and CDR2 SYDVKM. The CDR3 covers 14 residues. CDR3 DNA: TGTGCCAGCAGATTAGCGGGAGCATTGTACGAGCAGTACTTC. Its protein product is CASRLAGALYEQYF.

V gene TRBV4-1 combines with J gene TRBJ2-5; D not certain. This CDR3 contains 14 residues. With 0 bases removed from V and 0 bases from J, the gap between germline ends came to 5 bases. The germline V gene has CDR1 MGHRA and CDR2 YSYEKL. CDR3 DNA sequence: TGCGCCAGCAGCCAAGACAGATACCAAGAGACCCAGTACTTC. Protein product: CASSQDRYQETQYF.

V usage is TRBV4-3 and J usage is TRBJ1-2; D might be TRBD1 (5 bases). This CDR3 is built from 16 residues. The ends were cut back, 2 bases at V and 2 bases at J, with 15 bases in the middle. From germline, CDR1 is LGHNA and CDR2 YSLEER. The CDR3 spells CASSQLVRVGNYGYTF. The CDR3 DNA is TGCGCCAGCAGCCAACTGGTCAGGGTAGGGAACTATGGCTACACCTTC.

V is TRBV7-9 and J is TRBJ1-1; D uncertain. This CDR3 contains 13 residues. The germline V gene has CDR1 SEHNR and CDR2 FQNEAQ (reference sequence). Trimming took 5 bases from V and 0 from J, leaving 7 bases between them. The DNA of the CDR3 is TGTGCCAGCAGCATGGGAGTGAACACTGAAGCTTTCTTT. Its protein product is CASSMGVNTEAFF. Combining the CDR3 with reference TRBV7-9 and TRBJ1-1 gives the whole variable domain DTGVSQNPRHKITKRGQNVTFRCDPISEHNRLYWYRQTLGQGPEFLTYFQNEAQLEKSRLLSDRFSAERPKGSFSTLEIQRTEQGDSAMYLCASSMGVNTEAFFGQGTRLTVV.

This chain uses TRBV27 with TRBJ1-5; unclear D gene. V lost 6 bases, J lost 0 bases, and 6 bases lay in between. The CDR3 contains 13 residues. Germline V gives CDR1 MNHEY, CDR2 SMNVEV (reference sequence). CDR3 nucleotide sequence: TGTGCCAGCAGGCCCTATAGCAATCAGCCCCAGCATTTT. Protein sequence: CASRPYSNQPQHF.

The V call is TRBV5-1, the J call TRBJ1-2; a weak D match, TRBD1 (5 bases). The CDR3 covers 13 residues. The ends were cut back, 7 bases at V and 12 bases at J, with 22 bases in the middle. Germline lookup yields CDR1 SGHRS and CDR2 YFSETQ. Written as DNA, the CDR3 is TGCGCCAGCGCAATGGGGGACGGCGATAACGACACCTTC. Protein: CASAMGDGDNDTF. The full variable domain, rest sourced from reference TRBV5-1 and TRBJ1-2, is KAGVTQTPRYLIKTRGQQVTLSCSPISGHRSVSWYQQTPGQGLQFLFEYFSETQRNKGNFPGRFSGRQFSNSRSEMNVSTLELGDSALYLCASAMGDGDNDTFGSGTRLTVV.

This clone was picked up a small number of times. The gene calls are TRBV19 and TRBJ2-1; no reliable D call. CDR3 size: 12 residues. V shed 4 bases and J shed 2 bases, with 3 bases lying between them. The V gene's germline CDR1 is LNHDA and CDR2 SQIVND (reference sequence). Here the CDR3 DNA reads TGTGCCAGTAGTAAGCCCTACAATGAGCAGTTCTTC. It specifies CASSKPYNEQFF. The full variable domain, its missing parts supplied by reference TRBV19 and TRBJ2-1, is DGGITQSPKYLFRKEGQNVTLSCEQNLNHDAMYWYRQDPGQGLRLIYYSQIVNDFQKGDIAEGYSVSREKKESFPLTVTSAQKNPTAFYLCASSKPYNEQFFGPGTRLTVL.

The rearrangement uses TRBV4-2 and TRBJ2-1; 8 bases align to TRBD2. CDR3 length equals 18 residues. The V and J ends lost 0 bases and 4 bases, in that order; junction bases with no gene match: 11. Germline V gene data show CDR1 as LGHNA and CDR2 as YNFKEQ. The CDR3: CASSQDGLGTSGYNEQFF. The CDR3 region has the DNA TGTGCCAGCAGCCAAGATGGTTTAGGAACTAGCGGTTACAATGAGCAGTTCTTC.

The chain recombines TRBV9 with TRBJ2-5; 8 nucleotides match TRBD2. Germline CDR1 reads SGDLS; CDR2 reads YYNGEE. The CDR3 loop spans 15 amino acids. The V segment lost 1 base and the J segment 0 bases; nucleotides outside the gene matches: 2. CDR3: CASSVFSGNQETQYF. The DNA for the CDR3 is TGTGCCAGCAGCGTATTTAGCGGGAACCAAGAGACCCAGTACTTC. Filled out from reference TRBV9 and TRBJ2-5, the complete variable domain reads DSGVTQTPKHLITATGQRVTLRCSPRSGDLSVYWYQQSLDQGLQFLIQYYNGEERAKGNILERFSAQQFPDLHSELNLSSLELGDSALYFCASSVFSGNQETQYFGPGTRLLVL.

The chain employs TRBV18 and TRBJ2-2; D possibly corresponds to TRBD2 (6 bases). With 3 bases removed from V and 4 bases from J, the gap between germline ends came to 12 bases. From germline, CDR1 is KGHSH and CDR2 LQKENI. The CDR3 contains 15 residues. DNA of the CDR3: TGTGCCAGCTCACCCCGGGACTTGGGCACCGGGGAGCTGTTTTTT. It translates to CASSPRDLGTGELFF.

The chain links TRBV19 to TRBJ2-7; no reliable D call. The V gene lost 3 bases and the J gene lost 5 bases, with 11 bases spanning the gap. CDR3 length equals 13 residues. Germline assignment: CDR1 LNHDA and CDR2 SQIVND (reference sequence). CDR3 sequence: CASSISVQHEQYF. The CDR3 DNA reads as TGTGCCAGTAGTATTTCAGTTCAACACGAGCAGTACTTC.

The V gene is TRBV14, the J gene TRBJ2-5; 7 positions match TRBD2. This CDR3 has 16 residues. Per germline, CDR1 SGHDN and CDR2 FVKESK. Trimming removed 4 bases from V and 4 bases from J; junction bases left unmatched: 12. The CDR3 region is CASSRGVGRIPETQYF. DNA of the CDR3: TGTGCCAGCAGCCGAGGGGTCGGGAGGATCCCAGAGACCCAGTACTTC.

In this sample, this clone turned up once. The chain recombines TRBV4-2 with TRBJ2-1; 15 positions match TRBD2. The V and J ends lost 3 bases and 0 bases, in that order; junction bases with no gene match: 0. CDR3 length: 17 amino acids. Per germline, CDR1 LGHNA and CDR2 YNFKEQ. In DNA, the CDR3 is TGTGCCAGCAGCCAGGGACTAGCGGGGGGCTCCTACAATGAGCAGTTCTTC. This codes for CASSQGLAGGSYNEQFF.

The chain has TRBV6-1 and TRBJ1-5, with TRBD1 matching over 9 bases. With V trimmed by 3 bases and J by 6 bases, 9 bases remained unmatched. CDR1 MNHNS and CDR2 SASEGT come from the germline V gene. This CDR3 contains 16 residues. CDR3 coding DNA: TGTGCCAGCAGTGATTCTTACAGGGGGCAGAGTCAGCCCCAGCATTTT. This translates into CASSDSYRGQSQPQHF.

The J gene is TRBJ2-7, the V gene TRBV5-6; 7 nucleotides line up with TRBD2. Germline V gene lookup returns CDR1 SGHDT and CDR2 YYEEEE. V gave up 1 base and J gave up 2 bases; unmatched junction bases: 9. This CDR3 is built from 16 residues. The CDR3 DNA sequence: TGTGCCAGCAGCTTGATAGGGGCGGGAGCTCCCTACGAGCAGTACGTC. Translating it yields CASSLIGAGAPYEQYV.

CDR3 loop: CASSPRMAGELFF. Written as DNA, the CDR3 is TGTGCCAGCAGCCCCCGCATGGCCGGGGAGCTGTTTTTT. The V call is TRBV11-3, the J call TRBJ2-2; D is undetermined. The ends were cut back, 5 bases at V and 6 bases at J, with 10 bases in the middle. CDR3 length: 13 residues. The germline V gene encodes CDR1 SGHNT and CDR2 YENEEA.

This chain connects TRBV19 to TRBJ1-2, with D hard to call. CDR3 length: 14 amino acids. V was trimmed by 5 bases and J by 3 bases, leaving 13 bases between them. Germline loops: CDR1 LNHDA, CDR2 SQIVND (reference sequence). Written as DNA, the CDR3 is TGTGCCAGTAGTCCTTGGTGGGGTGACTATGGCTACACCTTC. It yields the protein CASSPWWGDYGYTF.

This clone was detected only a few times. This chain connects TRBV9 to TRBJ1-1, with TRBD1 matching 7 bases. This CDR3 spans 12 amino acids. Germline CDR1 SGDLS, CDR2 YYNGEE. Trimming removed 3 bases from V and 6 bases from J; junction bases left unmatched: 2. The DNA of the CDR3 is TGTGCCAGCAGCGGACAGGGTCCTGAAGCTTTCTTT. Translating it yields CASSGQGPEAFF.

V is TRBV6-5 and J is TRBJ1-2, with TRBD1 identical over 7 bases. The V and J ends lost 5 bases and 8 bases, in that order; junction bases with no gene match: 2. Germline assignment: CDR1 MNHEY and CDR2 SVGAGI. The CDR3 is 11 residues long. DNA for the CDR3: TGTGCCAGCAGTCAGGGGGGAGGCTACACCTTC. It specifies CASSQGGGYTF.

J is TRBJ2-3 and V is TRBV29-1; TRBD1 matches 7 bases. Trimming took 6 bases from V and 2 from J; bases not matched to a gene: 5. CDR3 length equals 13 residues. Looked up from germline, CDR1 is SQVTM and CDR2 is ANQGSEA. The CDR3 coding sequence is TGCAGCGTCTCCGGGACAGTCACAGATACGCAGTATTTT. Protein: CSVSGTVTDTQYF.